The rows below give T cell receptor beta chains drawn from one sample of a study of blood T cell repertoires in COVID-19. Using immunoSEQ multiplex PCR, the repertoire was profiled, and TCRdb retains in-frame clones only, with some absent. This sample has roughly 200,000 clones, with 86% found just once. The sample taken for sequencing was peripheral blood. The receptors were gathered from an elderly man with acute or convalescent COVID-19. The CDR3 runs from the conserved cysteine through the conserved F or W. The D gene is left open where the match is weak. Only part of the rows carry a size: once, few, many, or a class if the clone is expanded.

d_call	v_call	j_call	clone_size	cdr3_aa
-	TRBV24-1	TRBJ2-2	few	CATSEAGQVNTGELFF
-	TRBV29-1	TRBJ2-5	-	CSVGGSGGYKETQYF
-	TRBV6-2/TRBV6-3	TRBJ2-2	-	CASSRSPAGVTGELFF
TRBD2	TRBV4-3	TRBJ2-6	-	CASSQAWGGSGANVLTF
-	TRBV15	TRBJ2-1	-	CATSRDLGAGKYNEQFF
TRBD2	TRBV19	TRBJ2-1	-	CASMGGRIYNEQFF
-	TRBV10-3	TRBJ1-1	-	CAISDRGTEAFF
TRBD2	TRBV5-1	TRBJ2-5	-	CASSIGGSQETQYF
TRBD2	TRBV5-1	TRBJ2-1	-	CASRRLATYNEQFF
TRBD2	TRBV5-1	TRBJ2-3	-	CASSEGLGVLDTQYF
TRBD2	TRBV10-3	TRBJ2-3	-	CAISESIGGSTDTQYF
TRBD2	TRBV4-1	TRBJ2-5	-	CASSPTAASGRFMETQYF
TRBD2	TRBV19	TRBJ2-3	-	CASKTSGSVTDTQYF
-	TRBV19	TRBJ1-1	-	CASSISTFPLSTEAFF
-	TRBV18	TRBJ1-2	few	CASSPSLPGSGYTF
-	TRBV7-9	TRBJ2-5	-	CASRRGETQYF
-	TRBV5-1	TRBJ2-2	few	CASSLGETGELFF
TRBD1	TRBV18	TRBJ2-2	-	CASSPPGQGARNTGELFF
TRBD1	TRBV19	TRBJ2-7	few	CASRYGTGGYEQYF
-	TRBV6-4	TRBJ1-2	-	CASSPAGVAGSNYGYTF
-	TRBV28	TRBJ2-1	-	CASISLFYNEQFF
-	TRBV5-1	TRBJ2-1	-	CASSLGVVGSEQFF
TRBD1	TRBV19	TRBJ1-5	-	CASSTIGGTGASNQPQHF